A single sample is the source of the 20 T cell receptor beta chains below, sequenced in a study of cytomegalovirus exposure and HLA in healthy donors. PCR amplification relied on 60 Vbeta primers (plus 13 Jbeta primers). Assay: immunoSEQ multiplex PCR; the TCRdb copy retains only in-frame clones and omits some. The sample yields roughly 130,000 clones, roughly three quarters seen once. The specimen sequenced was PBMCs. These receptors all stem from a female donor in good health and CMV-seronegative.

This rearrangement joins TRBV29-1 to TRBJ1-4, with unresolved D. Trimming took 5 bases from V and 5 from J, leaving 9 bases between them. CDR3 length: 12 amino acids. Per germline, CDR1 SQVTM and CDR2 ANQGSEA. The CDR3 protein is CSVQRENEKLFF. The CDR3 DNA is TGCAGCGTTCAGCGGGAAAATGAAAAACTGTTTTTT. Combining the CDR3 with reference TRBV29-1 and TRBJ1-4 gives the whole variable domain SAVISQKPSRDICQRGTSLTIQCQVDSQVTMMFWYRQQPGQSLTLIATANQGSEATYESGFVIDKFPISRPNLTFSTLTVSNMSPEDSSIYLCSVQRENEKLFFGSGTQLSVL.

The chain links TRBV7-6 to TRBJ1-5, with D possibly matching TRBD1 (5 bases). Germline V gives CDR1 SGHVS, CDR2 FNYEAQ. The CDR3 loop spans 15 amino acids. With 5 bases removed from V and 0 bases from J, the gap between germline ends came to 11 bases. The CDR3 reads CASSPGGYSNQPQHF. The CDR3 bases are TGTGCCAGCAGCCCGGGGGGGTATAGCAATCAGCCCCAGCATTTT.

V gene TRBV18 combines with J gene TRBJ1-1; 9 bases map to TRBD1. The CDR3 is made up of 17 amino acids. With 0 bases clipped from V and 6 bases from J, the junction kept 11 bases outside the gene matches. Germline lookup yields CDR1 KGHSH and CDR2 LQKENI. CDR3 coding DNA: TGTGCCAGCTCACCACCCCAATCATGGGACAGGGACCCTGAAGCTTTCTTT. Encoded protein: CASSPPQSWDRDPEAFF.

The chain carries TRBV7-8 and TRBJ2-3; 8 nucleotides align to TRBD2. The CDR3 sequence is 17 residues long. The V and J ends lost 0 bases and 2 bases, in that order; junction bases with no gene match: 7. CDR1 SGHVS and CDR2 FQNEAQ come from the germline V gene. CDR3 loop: CASSLANSGGNTDTQYF. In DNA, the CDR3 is TGTGCCAGCAGCTTAGCGAACTCGGGGGGGAACACAGATACGCAGTATTTT.

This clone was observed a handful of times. The CDR3 protein is CASSVARTSGAYEQYF. Here the CDR3 DNA reads TGTGCCAGCAGCGTAGCCCGGACTAGCGGGGCCTACGAGCAGTACTTC. This rearrangement joins TRBV9 to TRBJ2-7; 12 nucleotides line up with TRBD2. Germline CDR1 is SGDLS and CDR2 is YYNGEE. The CDR3 is 16 residues long. Trimming cost V 0 bases and J 2 bases; bases outside gene matches: 3.

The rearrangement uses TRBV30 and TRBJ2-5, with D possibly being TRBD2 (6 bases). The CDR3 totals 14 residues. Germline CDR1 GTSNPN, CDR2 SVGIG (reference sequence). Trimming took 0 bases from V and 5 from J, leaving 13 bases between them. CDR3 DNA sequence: TGTGCCTGGAGTGTATCCGGGAGCGGGGAGACCCAGTACTTC. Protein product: CAWSVSGSGETQYF.

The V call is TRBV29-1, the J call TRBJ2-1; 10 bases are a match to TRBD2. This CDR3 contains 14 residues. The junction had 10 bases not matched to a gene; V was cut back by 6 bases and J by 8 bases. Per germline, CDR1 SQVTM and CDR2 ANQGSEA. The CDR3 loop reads CSVGRSGRVHEQFF. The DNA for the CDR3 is TGCAGCGTGGGGCGCAGCGGGAGGGTCCATGAGCAGTTCTTC.

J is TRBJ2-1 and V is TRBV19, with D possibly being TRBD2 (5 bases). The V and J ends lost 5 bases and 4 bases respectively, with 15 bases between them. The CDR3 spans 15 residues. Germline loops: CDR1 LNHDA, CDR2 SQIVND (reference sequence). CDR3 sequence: CASSYGAGEYNEQFF. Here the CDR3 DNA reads TGTGCCAGTAGTTACGGTGCCGGGGAGTACAATGAGCAGTTCTTC.

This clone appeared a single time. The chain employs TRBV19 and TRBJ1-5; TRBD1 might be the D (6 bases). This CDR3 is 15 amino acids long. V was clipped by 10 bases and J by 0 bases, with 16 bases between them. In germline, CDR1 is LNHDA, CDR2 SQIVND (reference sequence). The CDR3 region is CATSGQPYSNQPQHF. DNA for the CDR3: TGTGCCACCTCCGGACAGCCCTATAGCAATCAGCCCCAGCATTTT.

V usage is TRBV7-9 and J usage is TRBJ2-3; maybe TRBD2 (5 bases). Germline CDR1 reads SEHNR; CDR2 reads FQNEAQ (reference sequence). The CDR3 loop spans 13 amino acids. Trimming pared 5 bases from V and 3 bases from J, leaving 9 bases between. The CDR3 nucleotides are TGTGCCAGCAGCCCCGGCGGGACAGATACGCAGTATTTT. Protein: CASSPGGTDTQYF.

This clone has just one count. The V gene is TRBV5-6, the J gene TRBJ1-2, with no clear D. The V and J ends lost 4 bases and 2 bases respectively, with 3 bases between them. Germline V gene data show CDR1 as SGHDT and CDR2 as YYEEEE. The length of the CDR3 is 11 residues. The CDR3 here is CASSQNYGYTF. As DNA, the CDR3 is TGTGCCAGCAGCCAGAACTATGGCTACACCTTC.

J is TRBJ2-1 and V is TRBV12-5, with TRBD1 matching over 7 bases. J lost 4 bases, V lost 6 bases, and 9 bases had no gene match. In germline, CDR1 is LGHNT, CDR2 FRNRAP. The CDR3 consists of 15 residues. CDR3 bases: TGTGCTAGTGGCGCGGAGAGGGGGCTTTACAATGAGCAGTTCTTC. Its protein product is CASGAERGLYNEQFF.

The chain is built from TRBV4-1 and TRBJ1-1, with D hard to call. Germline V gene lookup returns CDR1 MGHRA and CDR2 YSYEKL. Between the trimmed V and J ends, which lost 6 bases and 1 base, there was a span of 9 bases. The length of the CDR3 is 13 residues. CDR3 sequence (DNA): TGCGCCAGCAGACTTGACTCGAACACTGAAGCTTTCTTT. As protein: CASRLDSNTEAFF.

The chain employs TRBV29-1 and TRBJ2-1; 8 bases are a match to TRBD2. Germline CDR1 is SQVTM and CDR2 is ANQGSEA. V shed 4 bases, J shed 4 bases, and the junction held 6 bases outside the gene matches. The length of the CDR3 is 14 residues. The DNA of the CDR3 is TGCAGCGTTGTTACGGGGGGGGAATACAATGAGCAGTTCTTC. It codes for CSVVTGGEYNEQFF.

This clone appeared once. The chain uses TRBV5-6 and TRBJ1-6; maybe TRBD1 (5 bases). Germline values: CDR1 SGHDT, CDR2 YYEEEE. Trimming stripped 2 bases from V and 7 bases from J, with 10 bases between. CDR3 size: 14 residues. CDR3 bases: TGTGCCAGCAGCTTAAGGGGTGCCAATTCACCCCTCCACTTT. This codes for CASSLRGANSPLHF.

The CDR3 protein is CSARQGYGYTF. The CDR3 DNA sequence: TGCAGTGCTAGGCAGGGTTATGGCTACACCTTC. The chain links TRBV20-1 to TRBJ1-2; perhaps TRBD1 as D (5 bases). Germline CDR1 reads DFQATT; CDR2 reads SNEGSKA (reference sequence). This CDR3 has 11 residues. V was clipped by 3 bases and J by 5 bases, with 7 bases between them.

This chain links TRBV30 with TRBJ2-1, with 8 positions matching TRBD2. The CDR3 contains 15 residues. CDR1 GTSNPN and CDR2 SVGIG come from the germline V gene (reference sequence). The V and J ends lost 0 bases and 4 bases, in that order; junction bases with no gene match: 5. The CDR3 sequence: CAWSVGVAGYNEQFF. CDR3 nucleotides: TGTGCCTGGAGTGTAGGGGTAGCGGGGTACAATGAGCAGTTCTTC.

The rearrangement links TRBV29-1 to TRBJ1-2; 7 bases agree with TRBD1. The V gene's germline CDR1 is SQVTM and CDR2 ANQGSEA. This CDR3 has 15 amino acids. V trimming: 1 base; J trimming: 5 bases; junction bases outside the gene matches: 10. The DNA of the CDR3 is TGCAGCGTTGAAGCCAGACAGGGTGGGAAGTATGGCTACACCTTC. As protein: CSVEARQGGKYGYTF.

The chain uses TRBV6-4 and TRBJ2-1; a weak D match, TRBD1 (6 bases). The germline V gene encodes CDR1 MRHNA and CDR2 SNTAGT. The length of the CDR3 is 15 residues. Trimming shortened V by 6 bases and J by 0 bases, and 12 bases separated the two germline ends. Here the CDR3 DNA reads TGTGCCAGCAGCATCCGGGACACCTCCTACAATGAGCAGTTCTTC. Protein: CASSIRDTSYNEQFF.

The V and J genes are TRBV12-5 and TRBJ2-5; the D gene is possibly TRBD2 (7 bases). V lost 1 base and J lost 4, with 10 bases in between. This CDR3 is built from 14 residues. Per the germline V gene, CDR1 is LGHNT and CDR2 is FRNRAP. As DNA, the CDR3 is TGTGCTAGTGGTTTGGGGGGGGGCCTAGAGACCCAGTACTTC. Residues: CASGLGGGLETQYF.